The clone carrying this T cell receptor beta chain was seen a few times. Its antigen remains unknown. This entry belongs to a study of vaccination and CD4 T cells after COVID-19. Trimming removed 7 bases from V and 4 bases from J; junction bases left unmatched: 8. Germline CDR1 and CDR2: LNHDA and SQIVND (reference sequence). The CDR3 has 14 amino acids. Regarding treatment: roughly 10-day PBMC culture with coronavirus spike peptide pools or control peptides (ViraFEST assay). Peptide pools at approximately 11 ug/ml stimulated approximately 2 million PBMCs per well with roughly 10 IU/ml IL-2. The assay that was used to sequence DNA from cultured CD4+ T cells was the Oncomine TCR Beta short-read assay. From cultured CD4+ T cells, genomic DNA was extracted. TCRdb recomputed calls from the PCR reads with MiXCR, one row per CDR3 protein. The table has roughly 20,000 distinct CDR3 sequences, 43% seen once; the top ten hold 5.5% to 8.5%.

The chain is built from TRBV19 and TRBJ1-2, with 8 bases identical to TRBD1. The source is a human donor who had recovered from COVID-19. Sequenced here: CD4+ T cells from blood, cultured in vitro, sampled after SARS-CoV-2 vaccination. CDR3 region: CASTLLDRGYGYTF. The CDR3 nucleotides are TGTGCCAGTACCTTACTCGACAGGGGCTATGGCTACACCTTC.